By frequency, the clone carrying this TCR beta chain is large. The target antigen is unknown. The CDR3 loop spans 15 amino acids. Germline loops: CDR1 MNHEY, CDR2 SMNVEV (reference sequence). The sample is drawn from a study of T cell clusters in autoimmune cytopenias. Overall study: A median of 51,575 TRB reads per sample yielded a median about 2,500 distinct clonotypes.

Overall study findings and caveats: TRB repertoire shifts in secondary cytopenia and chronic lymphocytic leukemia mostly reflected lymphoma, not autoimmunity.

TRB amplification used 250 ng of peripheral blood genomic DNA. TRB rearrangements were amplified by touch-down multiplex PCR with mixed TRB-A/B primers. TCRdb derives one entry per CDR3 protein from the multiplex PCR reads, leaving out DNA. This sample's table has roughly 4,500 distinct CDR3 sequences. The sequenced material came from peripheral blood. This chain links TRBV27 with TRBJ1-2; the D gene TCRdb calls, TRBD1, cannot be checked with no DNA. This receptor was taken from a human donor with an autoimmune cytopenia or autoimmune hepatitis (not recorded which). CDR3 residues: CASRYAGGPNYGYTF.